This TCR beta chain came from a study of neurological immune-mediated disorders. Whole-study findings and limits: When the repertoires were grouped phylogenetically, those of 18 of the 34 multiple sclerosis patients came together in a single cluster of related CDR3 sequences, which points to a possible repertoire-level signature.

CDR1 SNHLY and CDR2 FYNNEI come from the germline V gene. The trim removed 6 bases at V and 0 bases at J, leaving 6 bases unmatched. The CDR3 sequence is 15 residues long. Every sequencing run returned over 160 million TCR-beta sequences, which were derived from 15-18 subjects. TCRdb re-called the 5' RACE reads through MiXCR, storing one row per CDR3 protein. The sample includes approximately 82,000 distinct CDR3 sequences, 2.6% of them seen just once. This clonotype was detected ten times or more. Its antigen is not identified. Sequenced: PBMCs. This receptor was identified in a woman in her thirties with multiple sclerosis. The chain employs TRBV2 and TRBJ2-7, with TRBD2 matching over 9 bases. The CDR3 region has the DNA TGTGCCAGCAGCATAGGAGCGGGAGGCTCCTACGAGCAGTACTTC. Translating it yields CASSIGAGGSYEQYF.